The clone carrying this T cell receptor beta chain showed up just a few times. The data were taken from a study of T cells in Graves' hyperthyroidism and ophthalmopathy. Study at large: Staff took peripheral blood when the initial diagnosis was made, before any treatment began.

The CDR3 totals 13 residues. V lost 8 bases, J lost 2 bases, and 7 bases lay in between. Germline loops: CDR1 SGHNT, CDR2 YENEEA. RNA transcripts served as the template for amplifying TCR beta CDR3 regions. TCR CDR3 underwent first-round RT-PCR with the HTBI primer set. TCRdb reprocessed the multiplex PCR reads via MiXCR and lists one record per CDR3 protein. Of a few hundred thousand distinct CDR3 sequences listed, just under 25% are singletons. Patients were aged 18 to 65, had disease duration under 2 months, and had newly diagnosed hyperthyroidism. The chain couples TRBV11-3 to TRBJ2-6, with no clear D. Source material: blood. This TCR was recovered from a man aged 50 to 60 with Graves' hyperthyroidism. The CDR3 DNA follows: TGTGCCAGCTCCCTTACTGGGGCCAACGTCCTGACTTTC. It translates to CASSLTGANVLTF.